One and the same sample provided the 31 T cell receptor beta chains below, sequenced in a study of control samples from healthy donors and cancer patients. Profiled with immunoSEQ multiplex PCR; TCRdb holds only in-frame clones, not every one. The sample records tens of thousands of clones, around 90% being singletons. Sequenced input: PBMCs. The source of these receptors is a man aged 55 to 70 with colorectal cancer.

The chain links TRBV2 to TRBJ2-7; 7 bases align to TRBD1. With 7 bases clipped from V and 3 bases from J, the junction kept 18 bases outside the gene matches. The CDR3 has 17 amino acids. Germline CDR1 SNHLY, CDR2 FYNNEI. This CDR3 reads CASTPTGEDRPYYEQYF. DNA for the CDR3: TGTGCCAGCACTCCAACCGGAGAGGACAGGCCCTACTACGAGCAGTACTTC.

The chain uses TRBV4-3 and TRBJ1-1; the D is unclear. Per germline, CDR1 LGHNA and CDR2 YSLEER. The CDR3 runs to 15 residues. V was clipped by 0 bases and J by 1 base, with 9 bases between them. CDR3 residues: CASSQDYASNTEAFF. The DNA of the CDR3 is TGCGCCAGCAGCCAAGATTACGCCTCGAACACTGAAGCTTTCTTT.

Written as DNA, the CDR3 is TGTGCCAGTAGTATACGGCCGGGGGCAACTGGAAACACCATATATTTT. It is translated as CASSIRPGATGNTIYF. This rearrangement joins TRBV19 to TRBJ1-3; D is perhaps TRBD1 (6 bases). CDR3 length: 16 residues. Germline V gene lookup returns CDR1 LNHDA and CDR2 SQIVND (reference sequence). The ends were cut back, 2 bases at V and 2 bases at J, with 13 bases in the middle.

The J gene is TRBJ2-1, the V gene TRBV28; weak D call: TRBD2 (6 bases). The ends were cut back, 8 bases at V and 6 bases at J, with 14 bases in the middle. Germline CDR1 is MDHEN and CDR2 is SYDVKM. CDR3 length equals 13 residues. CDR3 sequence (DNA): TGTGCCAGCCGGGCCCCCGGGAGCAATGAGCAGTTCTTC. Its translation: CASRAPGSNEQFF.

This chain joins TRBV30 and TRBJ2-5; 8 positions match TRBD1. Germline CDR1 is GTSNPN and CDR2 is SVGIG (reference sequence). The trim removed 1 base at V and 5 bases at J, leaving 9 bases unmatched. The CDR3 is 15 amino acids. The DNA for the CDR3 is TGTGCCTGGAGTGCGGGACAGGTTCTCAGTGAGACCCAGTACTTC. Protein sequence: CAWSAGQVLSETQYF.

The chain links TRBV19 to TRBJ2-7; 7 nucleotides agree with TRBD1. The CDR3 extends over 14 amino acids. With V trimmed by 5 bases and J by 6 bases, 10 bases remained unmatched. Germline CDR1 and CDR2: LNHDA and SQIVND (reference sequence). CDR3 sequence (DNA): TGTGCCAGTAGTTCCTGGACAGGCCGGGGCGAGCAGTACTTC. This codes for CASSSWTGRGEQYF.

The V call is TRBV11-1, the J call TRBJ2-1, with a weak D call TRBD2 (5 bases). This CDR3 is built from 16 residues. V dropped 7 bases and J dropped 3 bases, with 19 bases sitting between them. Germline loops: CDR1 SGHAT, CDR2 FQDESV (reference sequence). The DNA for the CDR3 is TGTGCCAGCATCCCCTCCTCACTCGAGGGCTACAATGAGCAGTTCTTC. It yields the protein CASIPSSLEGYNEQFF.

The chain joins TRBV4-2 to TRBJ1-2, with D hard to call. Looked up from germline, CDR1 is LGHNA and CDR2 is YNFKEQ. Deletions cut 0 bases from V and 7 bases from J, with 12 bases between. The CDR3 length is 14 residues. The CDR3 region is CASSQDPGATGYTF. CDR3 nucleotides: TGTGCCAGCAGCCAAGATCCGGGCGCCACTGGCTACACCTTC.

This chain uses TRBV18 with TRBJ2-1; 12 nucleotides match TRBD2. This CDR3 is 17 amino acids long. CDR1 KGHSH and CDR2 LQKENI come from the germline V gene. With V trimmed by 0 bases and J by 2 bases, 2 bases remained unmatched. The CDR3 DNA follows: TGTGCCAGCTCACCACCAAGGACTAGCGGGACCTACAATGAGCAGTTCTTC. Amino acids: CASSPPRTSGTYNEQFF.

The rearrangement uses TRBV6-6 and TRBJ1-2, with TRBD1 matching over 7 bases. The CDR3 loop spans 13 amino acids. Germline CDR1 is MNHNY and CDR2 is SVGAGI (reference sequence). V lost 2 bases to trimming and J lost 3 bases; unmatched junction nucleotides: 0. DNA for the CDR3: TGTGCCAGCAGTTACGACAGGGACTATGGCTACACCTTC. Protein sequence: CASSYDRDYGYTF.

V usage is TRBV4-3 and J usage is TRBJ2-7, with D possibly being TRBD2 (6 bases). Germline V gene lookup returns CDR1 LGHNA and CDR2 YSLEER. Trimming removed 1 base at V and 5 bases at J, with 12 bases between. This CDR3 comprises 14 residues. The CDR3 loop reads CASSQGGWGDEQYF. As DNA, the CDR3 is TGCGCCAGCAGCCAAGGAGGATGGGGGGACGAGCAGTACTTC.

The V and J genes are TRBV7-2 and TRBJ2-7, with D perhaps matching TRBD1 (6 bases). V shed 4 bases and J shed 3 bases, with 10 bases lying between them. This CDR3 comprises 13 residues. Germline lookup yields CDR1 SGHTA and CDR2 FQGNSA. The CDR3 DNA reads TGTGCCAGCAGCTCCAGACAGGTCTACGAGCAGTACTTC. Protein: CASSSRQVYEQYF.

This clone has only a few counts. The V call is TRBV5-1, the J call TRBJ2-7, with 10 bases lining up with TRBD1. Germline values: CDR1 SGHRS, CDR2 YFSETQ. The J segment lost 4 bases and the V segment lost 6 bases, leaving 7 bases of the junction unmatched. The CDR3 consists of 14 residues. Written as DNA, the CDR3 is TGCGCCAGCATGGTGGACAGGGGGTCTTACGAGCAGTACTTC. It translates to CASMVDRGSYEQYF.

This sequence joins TRBV20-1 and TRBJ2-5; no firm D call. Trimming stripped 3 bases from V and 5 bases from J, with 7 bases between. The germline V gene has CDR1 DFQATT and CDR2 SNEGSKA (reference sequence). The CDR3 has 11 residues. The CDR3 DNA is TGCAGTGCTAGTCTGGGGGAGACCCAGTACTTC. Translating it yields CSASLGETQYF.

The chain couples TRBV29-1 to TRBJ1-5; a weak D match, TRBD1 (6 bases). V shed 5 bases and J shed 1 base, with 12 bases lying between them. Germline V gene lookup returns CDR1 SQVTM and CDR2 ANQGSEA. The CDR3 extends over 14 amino acids. The CDR3 DNA reads TGCAGCGTTCCAGGGGAAGGAAGCAATCAGCCCCAGCATTTT. Its translation is CSVPGEGSNQPQHF.

The chain uses TRBV5-5 and TRBJ2-1; 11 bases are a match to TRBD2. V trimming: 0 bases; J trimming: 7 bases; junction bases outside the gene matches: 6. Germline V gives CDR1 SGHKS, CDR2 YYEKEE (reference sequence). The CDR3 has 16 amino acids. In nucleotides, the CDR3 is TGTGCCAGCAGCTTGGCGTTTAGCGGGGGGGGAAATGAGCAGTTCTTC. This encodes CASSLAFSGGGNEQFF.

The chain joins TRBV10-3 to TRBJ2-6, with D tentatively TRBD1 (5 bases). V was trimmed by 7 bases and J by 0 bases, leaving 10 bases between them. Germline-derived CDR1 and CDR2 are ENHRY and SYGVKD. The CDR3 runs 15 residues. The CDR3 DNA sequence: TGTGCCATCACCGGACAAATCTCTGGGGCCAACGTCCTGACTTTC. The encoded protein is CAITGQISGANVLTF.

This clone was seen a few times. The V gene is TRBV2, the J gene TRBJ2-3, with a weak D call TRBD1 (5 bases). V was cut by 7 bases and J by 1 base, with 15 bases left in between. Germline V gene sequence: CDR1 SNHLY, CDR2 FYNNEI. This CDR3 is 15 amino acids long. Here the CDR3 reads CASTLSRGRTDTQYF. CDR3 in DNA: TGTGCCAGCACTCTGAGTAGGGGTCGCACAGATACGCAGTATTTT.

V usage is TRBV6-6 and J usage is TRBJ2-1; D is uncertain. In germline, CDR1 is MNHNY, CDR2 SVGAGI (reference sequence). V lost 7 bases and J 8 bases, leaving 12 bases between the germline ends. The CDR3 spans 12 residues. DNA for the CDR3: TGTGCCAGCACAAAAACCCCGGATGAGCAGTTCTTC. Amino acids: CASTKTPDEQFF.

This chain links TRBV3-1 (or the pseudogene TRBV3-2) with TRBJ1-5; a possible D gene is TRBD1 (6 bases). Germline assignment: CDR1 LGHDT and CDR2 YNNKEL (reference sequence). The CDR3 length is 14 residues. Trimming removed 6 bases at V and 1 base at J, with 10 bases between. CDR3 amino acids: CASSYGQSNQPQHF. The DNA for the CDR3 is TGTGCCAGCAGTTACGGACAGAGCAATCAGCCCCAGCATTTT.

The V and J genes are TRBV18 and TRBJ1-5; possible D gene TRBD1, 6 bases. The CDR3 contains 14 residues. CDR1 and CDR2 from the germline V gene are KGHSH and LQKENI. V was trimmed by 4 bases and J by 2 bases, leaving 9 bases between them. CDR3 protein: CASSQSGGNQPQHF. The DNA of the CDR3 is TGTGCCAGCTCACAGTCAGGGGGCAATCAGCCCCAGCATTTT.

This rearrangement joins TRBV30 to TRBJ1-3; D is unclear. The germline V gene encodes CDR1 GTSNPN and CDR2 SVGIG (reference sequence). Between the trimmed V and J ends, which lost 3 bases and 4 bases, there was a span of 10 bases. This CDR3 is 13 amino acids long. The CDR3 region is CAWSLPSGNTIYF. The CDR3 nucleotides read TGTGCCTGGAGCCTACCCTCGGGAAACACCATATATTTT.

The CDR3 DNA follows: TGTGCCAGCAGCTGGGACAGTCTTTCGGGCGAGCAGTACTTC. Protein: CASSWDSLSGEQYF. This chain joins TRBV11-1 and TRBJ2-7; 7 bases map to TRBD1. V lost 4 bases, J lost 6 bases, and 9 bases stayed unmatched. Germline V gives CDR1 SGHAT, CDR2 FQDESV (reference sequence). The CDR3 contains 14 residues. The full variable domain, its missing parts supplied by reference TRBV11-1 and TRBJ2-7, is EAEVAQSPRYKITEKSQAVAFWCDPISGHATLYWYRQILGQGPELLVQFQDESVVDDSQLPKDRFSAERLKGVDSTLKIQPAELGDSAMYLCASSWDSLSGEQYFGPGTRLTVT.

The V and J genes are TRBV29-1 and TRBJ1-1; no definite D call. The CDR3 spans 13 residues. V shed 2 bases and J shed 5 bases, with 12 bases lying between them. The germline V gene has CDR1 SQVTM and CDR2 ANQGSEA. The CDR3 DNA reads as TGCAGCGTTGAAAGGAGGGAATGGACTGAAGCTTTCTTT. It specifies CSVERREWTEAFF.

The gene calls are TRBV19 and TRBJ1-1; D unclear. CDR3 size: 13 residues. Germline CDR1 and CDR2: LNHDA and SQIVND (reference sequence). The V end was cut by 8 bases, the J end by 1 base, with 11 bases between. CDR3 amino acids: CASRSLRNTEAFF. For the CDR3, the DNA is TGTGCCAGTCGGTCCCTGCGGAACACTGAAGCTTTCTTT.

The DNA for the CDR3 is TGTGCCAGCAGTTATCAATTAAAAACTGAAGCTTTCTTT. This codes for CASSYQLKTEAFF. The chain uses TRBV6-5 and TRBJ1-1, with D hard to call. CDR1 is MNHEY and CDR2 is SVGAGI in the germline V gene. This CDR3 has 13 amino acids. V was cut by 3 bases and J by 5 bases, with 10 bases left in between.

The chain links TRBV7-9 to TRBJ2-5, with D possibly called TRBD1 or TRBD2 (6 bases each). The CDR3 is 15 amino acids. In germline, CDR1 is SEHNR, CDR2 FQNEAQ (reference sequence). Trimming took 0 bases from V and 4 from J, leaving 12 bases between them. The CDR3 DNA is TGTGCCAGCAGCTTAGCGGGGGGCGGGTCAGAGACCCAGTACTTC. Its protein product is CASSLAGGGSETQYF.

The chain joins TRBV2 to TRBJ1-3, with D perhaps TRBD1 (6 bases). The V end was cut by 5 bases, the J end by 6 bases, with 14 bases between. The CDR3 spans 14 residues. Germline-derived CDR1 and CDR2 are SNHLY and FYNNEI. CDR3 protein: CASSMDRGANTIYF. CDR3 in DNA: TGTGCCAGCAGTATGGACAGAGGGGCAAACACCATATATTTT.

The chain joins TRBV18 to TRBJ2-1; TRBD1 aligns across 7 bases. The CDR3 is 15 residues long. J lost 2 bases, V lost 4 bases, and 5 bases had no gene match. Germline loops: CDR1 KGHSH, CDR2 LQKENI. The CDR3 sequence is CASSLQGVAYNEQFF. The CDR3 nucleotides read TGTGCCAGCTCACTCCAGGGGGTTGCCTACAATGAGCAGTTCTTC.

The CDR3 spells CASSVQGVNYGYTF. The CDR3 DNA sequence: TGTGCCAGCAGTGTCCAAGGGGTGAACTATGGCTACACCTTC. This chain connects TRBV25-1 to TRBJ1-2; D might be TRBD1 (5 bases). Trimming took off 4 bases at V and 2 bases at J, with 11 bases between the two ends. The germline V gene has CDR1 MGHDK and CDR2 SYGVNS. The CDR3 is made up of 14 amino acids.

V and J are TRBV6-2 or TRBV6-3 and TRBJ2-3; D is uncertain. V was cut by 5 bases and J by 1 base, with 10 bases left in between. The CDR3 runs 14 residues. Germline CDR1 reads MNHEY; CDR2 reads SVGEGT. CDR3 nucleotides: TGTGCCAGCAGTGAGGCTGGCGGCACAGATACGCAGTATTTT. This sequence encodes CASSEAGGTDTQYF.